The clone carrying this T cell receptor beta chain was picked up many times. Its antigen remains unidentified. The data derive from a study of blood T cells in healthy people across ages. General observations from the study: Observed TCR beta diversity per million T cells went down as age went up. This fall followed a roughly linear course with age.

Primers used in a second PCR of about 6 to 11 cycles were a sample-barcoded 5' primer and a J-beta primer mix. TCRdb recomputed calls from the 5' RACE reads with MiXCR, one row per CDR3 protein. The data contain about 810,000 distinct CDR3 sequences, roughly 35% of them seen just once; the ten biggest clones take up approximately 12%. With 2 bases clipped from V and 0 bases from J, the junction kept 4 bases outside the gene matches. CDR3 length: 17 residues. Germline values: CDR1 MGHDK, CDR2 SYGVNS. V gene TRBV25-1 combines with J gene TRBJ1-6; TRBD1 aligns across 7 bases. The specimen was blood. The TCR comes from a young man in good health. CDR3 residues: CASSETAGGSYNSPLHF. In DNA form, the CDR3 reads TGTGCCAGCAGTGAAACAGCAGGGGGCTCCTATAATTCACCCCTCCACTTT.